Listed below are T cell receptor beta chains from one sample, sequenced in a study of T cells in Graves' hyperthyroidism and ophthalmopathy. TCRdb fed the multiplex PCR reads into MiXCR, producing one record per CDR3 protein. The sample holds approximately 600,000 distinct CDR3 sequences, around 20% seen once. Sequenced: blood. All receptors come from a man between 25 and 39 years old with Graves' ophthalmopathy. Both conserved end residues are part of each CDR3. A D gene is named only where the DNA matches it firmly. Some rows have no size entry. The others give once, few or many, or a class for an expanded clone.

clone_size: few; d_call: NA; v_call: TRBV5-5; j_call: TRBJ2-7; cdr3_nt: TGTGCCAGCAGCCCCAGGACGGAGGGCAGACACGAGCAGTACTTC; cdr3_aa: CASSPRTEGRHEQYF
clone_size: NA; d_call: TRBD2; v_call: TRBV29-1; j_call: TRBJ2-1; cdr3_nt: TGCAGCGGGTTTAGCGGGAGCTCCTACAATGAGCAGTTCTTC; cdr3_aa: CSGFSGSSYNEQFF
clone_size: NA; d_call: NA; v_call: TRBV20-1; j_call: TRBJ1-1; cdr3_nt: TGCAGTGCTAGAGAGGGACATATGAACACTGAAGCTTTCTTT; cdr3_aa: CSAREGHMNTEAFF
clone_size: many; d_call: TRBD2; v_call: TRBV28; j_call: TRBJ2-7; cdr3_nt: TGTGCCAGCAGCCCAGGGACTACCCCTACCGAGCAGTACTTC; cdr3_aa: CASSPGTTPTEQYF
clone_size: NA; d_call: TRBD1; v_call: TRBV27; j_call: TRBJ1-2; cdr3_nt: TGTGCCAGCAGTCCGTGGACAGGGGGCTCTAACTATGGCTACACCTTC; cdr3_aa: CASSPWTGGSNYGYTF
clone_size: many; d_call: NA; v_call: TRBV2; j_call: TRBJ2-3; cdr3_nt: TGTGCCACAAGCCCTTTGGGGGGCGATACGCAGTATTTT; cdr3_aa: CATSPLGGDTQYF
clone_size: once; d_call: NA; v_call: TRBV18; j_call: TRBJ2-7; cdr3_nt: TGTGCCAGCTCCCGGGACACGATCTACGAGCAGTACTTC; cdr3_aa: CASSRDTIYEQYF
clone_size: few; d_call: TRBD1; v_call: TRBV20-1; j_call: TRBJ1-5; cdr3_nt: TGCAGTGGGACCGGGACAGGCAATCAGCCCCAGCATTTT; cdr3_aa: CSGTGTGNQPQHF
clone_size: NA; d_call: NA; v_call: TRBV6-2/TRBV6-3; j_call: TRBJ2-6; cdr3_nt: TGTGCCAGCAGTTACGGAGGAGGCTCTGGGGCCAACGTCCTGACTTTC; cdr3_aa: CASSYGGGSGANVLTF
clone_size: NA; d_call: TRBD2; v_call: TRBV20-1; j_call: TRBJ2-2; cdr3_nt: TGCAGTGCTCGGTTGACTAGCGACTACACCGGGGAGCTGTTTTTT; cdr3_aa: CSARLTSDYTGELFF
clone_size: NA; d_call: NA; v_call: TRBV6-1; j_call: TRBJ2-1; cdr3_nt: TGTGCCAGCAGTGAAGAAGGTGGGTCGTGGTGGTTCTTC; cdr3_aa: CASSEEGGSWWFF
clone_size: NA; d_call: NA; v_call: TRBV7-2; j_call: TRBJ1-5; cdr3_nt: TGTGCCAGCAGCTTTAAAGGCAATCAGCCCCAGCGTTTT; cdr3_aa: CASSFKGNQPQRF
clone_size: NA; d_call: NA; v_call: TRBV13; j_call: TRBJ1-4; cdr3_nt: TGTGCCAGCAGCCTTAAGGGGGTAGCTAATGAAAAACTGTTTTTT; cdr3_aa: CASSLKGVANEKLFF
clone_size: NA; d_call: NA; v_call: TRBV5-1; j_call: TRBJ1-4; cdr3_nt: TGCGCCAGCAGAGGGGGGGAGGCAACTAATGAAAAACTGTTTTTT; cdr3_aa: CASRGGEATNEKLFF
clone_size: NA; d_call: NA; v_call: TRBV12-3/TRBV12-4; j_call: TRBJ2-5; cdr3_nt: TGTGCCAGCAGTTTAATGGGAATCCGGACAGAGACCCAGTACTTC; cdr3_aa: CASSLMGIRTETQYF
clone_size: many; d_call: NA; v_call: TRBV28; j_call: TRBJ2-1; cdr3_nt: TGTGCCAGCAGCCCCACCCGCGCCTACAATGAGCAGTTCTTC; cdr3_aa: CASSPTRAYNEQFF
clone_size: few; d_call: TRBD2; v_call: TRBV6-9; j_call: TRBJ2-7; cdr3_nt: TGTGCCAGCAGTTCACCGGGACTAGCTATCCGCTCCTACGAGCAGTACTTC; cdr3_aa: CASSSPGLAIRSYEQYF
clone_size: few; d_call: NA; v_call: TRBV28; j_call: TRBJ2-6; cdr3_nt: TGTGCCAGCAGTTCCCCCCAGACAACCGGGGCCAACGTCCTGACTTTC; cdr3_aa: CASSSPQTTGANVLTF
clone_size: few; d_call: NA; v_call: TRBV28; j_call: TRBJ2-7; cdr3_nt: TGTGCCAGCAAGGGGGGGCAGGGGAATAAGCACTACGAGCAGTACTTC; cdr3_aa: CASKGGQGNKHYEQYF
clone_size: NA; d_call: NA; v_call: TRBV27; j_call: TRBJ1-2; cdr3_nt: TGTGCCAGCAGTTCCGGACGGACGTATGGCTACACCTTC; cdr3_aa: CASSSGRTYGYTF
clone_size: NA; d_call: NA; v_call: TRBV19; j_call: TRBJ2-3; cdr3_nt: TGTGCCAGTAGTGACCCCGGCTATCAGATTAATACGCAGTATTTT; cdr3_aa: CASSDPGYQINTQYF
clone_size: many; d_call: TRBD1; v_call: TRBV6-2/TRBV6-3; j_call: TRBJ1-1; cdr3_nt: TGTGCCAGCAGGAAACAGGGGGCCGGCACTGAAGCTTTCTTT; cdr3_aa: CASRKQGAGTEAFF
clone_size: NA; d_call: NA; v_call: TRBV15; j_call: TRBJ2-2; cdr3_nt: TGTGCCACCGAAGCCCCAGCGGCGAACACCGGGGAGCTGTTTTTT; cdr3_aa: CATEAPAANTGELFF
clone_size: many; d_call: NA; v_call: TRBV12-3/TRBV12-4; j_call: TRBJ1-5; cdr3_nt: TGTGCCAGCAGTTTAGCCCTAACGAGCAATCAGCCCCAGCATTTT; cdr3_aa: CASSLALTSNQPQHF
clone_size: few; d_call: NA; v_call: TRBV29-1; j_call: TRBJ1-1; cdr3_nt: TGCAGCGTTGAAGTGGTCAGGAACACTGAAGCTTTCTTT; cdr3_aa: CSVEVVRNTEAFF
clone_size: NA; d_call: NA; v_call: TRBV15; j_call: TRBJ1-2; cdr3_nt: TGTGCCACCAGCAGAGGCGGGGACGGTTATGGCTACACCTTC; cdr3_aa: CATSRGGDGYGYTF
clone_size: many; d_call: NA; v_call: TRBV7-8; j_call: TRBJ2-5; cdr3_nt: TGTGCCAGCAGCTTACTGGGAAGGGGGCAAGAGACCCAGTACTTC; cdr3_aa: CASSLLGRGQETQYF
clone_size: few; d_call: TRBD2; v_call: TRBV7-9; j_call: TRBJ2-1; cdr3_nt: TGTGCCAGCAGCTTTGGGGAGGGCAGACACAATGAGCAGTTCTTC; cdr3_aa: CASSFGEGRHNEQFF
clone_size: few; d_call: NA; v_call: TRBV3-1; j_call: TRBJ2-3; cdr3_nt: TGTGCCAGCAGCCAAGAGACGACAGGAAGCACAGATACGCAGTATTTT; cdr3_aa: CASSQETTGSTDTQYF
clone_size: NA; d_call: NA; v_call: TRBV11-2; j_call: TRBJ2-7; cdr3_nt: TGTGCCAGCAGCTTAGTTGGTGCCCGGGAGCAGTACTTC; cdr3_aa: CASSLVGAREQYF
clone_size: few; d_call: TRBD1; v_call: TRBV7-9; j_call: TRBJ2-5; cdr3_nt: TGTGCCAGCAGCTTAGCGGCTTGGGACAGGGGACAACCGGCTTTGTACTTC; cdr3_aa: CASSLAAWDRGQPALYF
clone_size: NA; d_call: NA; v_call: TRBV4-1; j_call: TRBJ1-1; cdr3_nt: TGCGCCAGCAGCCTACAAAAGGTGAGCACTGAAGCTTTCTTT; cdr3_aa: CASSLQKVSTEAFF
clone_size: NA; d_call: NA; v_call: TRBV28; j_call: TRBJ2-5; cdr3_nt: TGTGCCAGCAAAGTAAGCGGCAGTCTCCAAGAGACCCAGTACTTC; cdr3_aa: CASKVSGSLQETQYF
clone_size: many; d_call: TRBD2; v_call: TRBV12-3/TRBV12-4; j_call: TRBJ2-7; cdr3_nt: TGTGCCAGCAAAGGGGGACTAGCGGGTACCTACGAGCAGTACTTC; cdr3_aa: CASKGGLAGTYEQYF
clone_size: NA; d_call: TRBD1; v_call: TRBV20-1; j_call: TRBJ1-5; cdr3_nt: TGCAGTGCTAGATCCCGGGACAGAGCCCTTTATAGCAATCAGCCCCAGCATTTT; cdr3_aa: CSARSRDRALYSNQPQHF
clone_size: many; d_call: NA; v_call: TRBV27; j_call: TRBJ2-7; cdr3_nt: TGTGCCAGCAGTCCCGACAACTCCTACGAGCAGTACTTC; cdr3_aa: CASSPDNSYEQYF
clone_size: few; d_call: NA; v_call: TRBV18; j_call: TRBJ2-5; cdr3_nt: TGTGCCAGCTCACCGAGGCAGGGAGTGATAGAGACCCAGTACTTC; cdr3_aa: CASSPRQGVIETQYF